This T cell receptor beta chain emerged from a study of T cells in localized non-small cell lung cancer. TCRdb keeps only in-frame clones here, not all; method: immunoSEQ multiplex PCR. The sample holds about 45,000 clones; roughly 79% are singletons and the top ten take about 15%. For this clone: No antigen is known for it.

Germline V gene lookup returns CDR1 SNHLY and CDR2 FYNNEI. Trimming removed 5 bases from V and 4 bases from J, with 15 bases in between. CDR3 length equals 15 residues. Study-wide points: Within adjacent lung there appeared a median 57 of the top 100 tumor clones. Overall survival was longer when the density of T cells in the blood was higher. Because only a single region of the tumor was sequenced, heterogeneity remains possible.

Sample: peripheral blood mononuclear cells, taken before any cancer treatment. The sequence came from a man aged 40 to 75 with stage III lung adenocarcinoma. V and J are TRBV2 and TRBJ2-1; maybe TRBD1 (5 bases). CDR3 nucleotide sequence: TGTGCCAGCAGTTCCTTTAAGGCAGGGTACAATGAGCAGTTCTTC. It specifies CASSSFKAGYNEQFF.